The source of this T cell receptor beta chain is a study of blood T cell repertoires in COVID-19. The V and J ends lost 1 base and 5 bases, in that order; junction bases with no gene match: 6. Looked up from germline, CDR1 is MNHEY and CDR2 is SMNVEV (reference sequence). The CDR3 loop spans 15 amino acids. TCRdb's copy holds only in-frame clones and misses some; the assay was immunoSEQ multiplex PCR. The table shows approximately 120,000 clones, with under 85% occurring only once. Sequenced material: peripheral blood. The TCR was taken from a man in his sixties with acute or convalescent COVID-19. This chain connects TRBV27 to TRBJ1-1; 8 positions agree with TRBD1. The CDR3 reads CASSLYQGARTEAFF. CDR3 bases: TGTGCCAGCAGTTTATATCAGGGGGCGAGGACTGAAGCTTTCTTT.